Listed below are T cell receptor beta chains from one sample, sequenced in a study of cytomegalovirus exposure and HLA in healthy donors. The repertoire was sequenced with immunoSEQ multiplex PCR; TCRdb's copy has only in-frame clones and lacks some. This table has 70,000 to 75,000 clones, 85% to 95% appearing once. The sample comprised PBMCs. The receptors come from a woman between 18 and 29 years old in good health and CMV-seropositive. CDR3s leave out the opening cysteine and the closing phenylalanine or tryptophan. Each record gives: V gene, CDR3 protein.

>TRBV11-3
ASSLDRGTTEAF
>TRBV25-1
ASSPPGHDEQY
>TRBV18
ASSPRTGGTQNTEAF
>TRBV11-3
ASSLVAESTDTQY
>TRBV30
AWASGGAGTDTQY
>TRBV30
AWSVPRQGYQPQH
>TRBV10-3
AISGTGDGYT
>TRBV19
ASSMRRMDTGELF
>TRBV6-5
ASSYDRENYGYT
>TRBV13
ASTTGLTGNTIY
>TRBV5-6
ASSFPGLAGENEQF
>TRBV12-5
ASGLVNSETGGSTGELF
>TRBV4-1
ASSRGTSGSYNEQF
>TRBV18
ASSRTGYSSDTQY
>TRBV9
ASSPTSGAYYTQY